These 18 T cell receptor beta chains share one sample of origin, sequenced in a study of T-cell memory formation after mild COVID-19 (TCRdb year 2021). Libraries were constructed by 5' RACE. The listed sequencing device is Illumina NovaSeq 6000. Using fastp trimming at Q25 and MiXCR clonotype assembly, TCRdb reanalyzed the public sequencing data and kept in-frame beta chains. Here each entry gathers all rows of one CDR3 protein and keeps the most common genes and DNA. Across this sample there are hundreds of thousands of distinct CDR3 sequences, with about 20% seen only once. Roughly 9.1% of the sample is held by the ten biggest clonotypes. The material sequenced was PBMCs or a T cell subset sorted from them (not recorded which). Receptor source: an adult woman who had mild COVID-19 (a few samples of this study predate the infection). The sample titles of this study are shuffled in the database, so cell type and time point are left out; the donor was told from shared clones.

The chain links TRBV7-8 to TRBJ1-2; the D is unclear. The length of the CDR3 is 14 residues. V was cut by 1 base and J by 4 bases, with 10 bases left in between. Germline V gene sequence: CDR1 SGHVS, CDR2 FQNEAQ. The CDR3 DNA reads TGTGCCAGCAGCTTAGGGGGTTTATCCTATGGCTACACCTTC. It is translated as CASSLGGLSYGYTF. Complete variable domain (other parts from reference TRBV7-8 and TRBJ1-2): GAGVSQSPRYKVAKRGQDVALRCDPISGHVSLFWYQQALGQGPEFLTYFQNEAQLDKSGLPSDRFFAERPEGSVSTLKIQRTQQEDSAVYLCASSLGGLSYGYTFGSGTRLTVV.

This rearrangement joins TRBV4-1 to TRBJ2-7; D could derive from TRBD1 or TRBD2 (5 bases each). Germline values: CDR1 MGHRA, CDR2 YSYEKL. V was pared by 2 bases and J by 2 bases, with 25 bases between. The CDR3 runs 19 residues. This CDR3 reads CASSQFVWGPRGSAYEQYF. The CDR3, as DNA: TGCGCCAGCAGCCAATTCGTTTGGGGCCCCCGGGGCTCAGCCTACGAGCAGTACTTC.

The CDR3 reads CASSPGGRHMNTEAFF. CDR3 coding DNA: TGTGCCAGCAGCCCCGGGGGGCGTCATATGAACACTGAAGCTTTCTTT. The J gene is TRBJ1-1, the V gene TRBV5-5; tentative D call: TRBD1 (6 bases). Germline V gene data show CDR1 as SGHKS and CDR2 as YYEKEE (reference sequence). The V and J ends lost 4 bases and 0 bases respectively, with 16 bases between them. The CDR3 totals 16 residues.

The chain uses TRBV7-9 and TRBJ1-4; D possibly corresponds to TRBD1 (5 bases). Germline assignment: CDR1 SEHNR and CDR2 FQNEAQ (reference sequence). CDR3 length equals 14 residues. The ends were cut back, 8 bases at V and 6 bases at J, with 16 bases in the middle. The CDR3 region is CASEPGGYYEKLFF. The DNA for the CDR3 is TGTGCCAGCGAACCGGGGGGGTATTATGAAAAACTGTTTTTT.

This chain connects TRBV20-1 to TRBJ2-4; 7 bases agree with TRBD2. In germline, CDR1 is DFQATT, CDR2 SNEGSKA (reference sequence). With V trimmed by 6 bases and J by 7 bases, 12 bases remained unmatched. The CDR3 covers 14 residues. The CDR3 loop reads CSASLGGDVNIQYF. The CDR3 nucleotides are TGCAGTGCCAGCCTGGGGGGGGATGTTAACATTCAGTACTTC.

A few counts support this clonotype. The rearrangement joins TRBV7-6 to TRBJ1-1, with TRBD1 matching over 8 bases. CDR1 is SGHVS and CDR2 is FNYEAQ in the germline V gene. Germline trimming cut 1 base from V and 4 bases from J; bases unmatched to any gene: 8. The CDR3 is 16 residues long. Written as DNA, the CDR3 is TGTGCCAGCAGCTTAGGTCCCAGGGGGCAAGGCACTGAAGCTTTCTTT. Amino acids: CASSLGPRGQGTEAFF. The variable domain in full, with the rest retrieved from reference TRBV7-6 and TRBJ1-1, is GAGVSQSPRYKVTKRGQDVALRCDPISGHVSLYWYRQALGQGPEFLTYFNYEAQQDKSGLPNDRFSAERPEGSISTLTIQRTEQRDSAMYRCASSLGPRGQGTEAFFGQGTRLTVV.

The rearrangement links TRBV12-3 or TRBV12-4 to TRBJ1-6; 8 bases align to TRBD1. V dropped 5 bases and J dropped 9; count of bases not matched to a gene: 9. This CDR3 is 15 amino acids long. The CDR3 region is CASSPQQGAFSPLHF. For the CDR3, the DNA is TGTGCCAGCAGTCCTCAGCAGGGGGCGTTTTCACCCCTCCACTTT.

This clonotype was observed many times. The chain couples TRBV29-1 to TRBJ2-3; D uncertain. Germline loops: CDR1 SQVTM, CDR2 ANQGSEA. CDR3 size: 11 residues. Trimming cost V 6 bases and J 5 bases, with 9 bases left between them. The chain's CDR3 is CSVAIGDTQYF. In DNA form, the CDR3 reads TGCAGCGTGGCCATCGGAGATACGCAGTATTTT.

The rearrangement joins TRBV24-1 to TRBJ2-5, with D possibly called TRBD1 or TRBD2 (6 bases each). This CDR3 has 16 amino acids. The ends were cut back, 4 bases at V and 2 bases at J, with 16 bases in the middle. Looked up from germline, CDR1 is KGHDR and CDR2 is SFDVKD. CDR3 bases: TGTGCCACCAGTGACCGCGGGACAAGACCTCAAGAGACCCAGTACTTC. Translated, it gives CATSDRGTRPQETQYF.

The rearrangement joins TRBV20-1 to TRBJ2-5; a possible D gene is TRBD1 (6 bases). Between the trimmed V and J ends, which lost 0 bases and 2 bases, there was a span of 13 bases. The CDR3 has 15 residues. From germline, CDR1 is DFQATT and CDR2 SNEGSKA (reference sequence). The CDR3 nucleotides read TGCAGTGCTAGAGAAATCAGCAGGGGACAAGAGACCCAGTACTTC. It encodes CSAREISRGQETQYF.

The CDR3 is CASRRGTSGRWNEQFF. CDR3 DNA: TGTGCCAGCAGACGTGGGACTAGCGGGAGGTGGAATGAGCAGTTCTTC. This chain connects TRBV5-6 to TRBJ2-1, with TRBD2 matching 15 bases. Germline lookup yields CDR1 SGHDT and CDR2 YYEEEE. Trimming cost V 5 bases and J 7 bases; bases outside gene matches: 7. This CDR3 is 16 amino acids long.

As DNA, the CDR3 is TGTGCCAGCAGCCGACTAGCGGATCGCACAGATACGCAGTATTTT. Protein product: CASSRLADRTDTQYF. The genes are TRBV28 and TRBJ2-3; 9 bases align to TRBD2. V shed 6 bases and J 1 base; nucleotides not matched to a gene: 5. The CDR3 has 15 residues. Germline V CDR1 and CDR2: MDHEN, SYDVKM.

The chain employs TRBV4-3 and TRBJ2-5, with D unresolved. Germline V gene lookup returns CDR1 LGHNA and CDR2 YSLEER. The CDR3 is 15 amino acids. The germline V and J ends were trimmed by 1 base and 1 base, with 10 bases remaining between them. DNA of the CDR3: TGCGCCAGCAGCCAAGGAACGCTCCTCCAAGAGACCCAGTACTTC. This codes for CASSQGTLLQETQYF.

This clonotype was counted only a few times. This rearrangement joins TRBV6-4 to TRBJ1-1; TRBD1 is a possible D gene (6 bases). Germline V gene data show CDR1 as MRHNA and CDR2 as SNTAGT. CDR3 size: 14 residues. V lost 5 bases and J 3 bases, leaving 13 bases between the germline ends. The CDR3 spells CASSPGDRYTEAFF. The CDR3 region has the DNA TGTGCCAGCAGTCCAGGGGATCGTTACACTGAAGCTTTCTTT.

The rearrangement joins TRBV20-1 to TRBJ1-5; possibly TRBD1 for D (5 bases). V was trimmed by 2 bases and J by 2 bases, leaving 10 bases between them. Germline CDR1 DFQATT, CDR2 SNEGSKA (reference sequence). The CDR3 covers 14 residues. As DNA, the CDR3 is TGCAGTGCTAGATCCCAGGGCGGCAATCAGCCCCAGCATTTT. Residues: CSARSQGGNQPQHF.

The gene calls are TRBV20-1 and TRBJ2-2; D may be TRBD1 or TRBD2 (6 bases each). In germline, CDR1 is DFQATT, CDR2 SNEGSKA (reference sequence). The CDR3 has 13 residues. V lost 6 bases and J 7 bases, leaving 15 bases between the germline ends. The CDR3 region is CSALGEDSGELFF. The DNA for the CDR3 is TGCAGTGCGTTGGGGGAGGACAGCGGGGAGCTGTTTTTT.

The chain recombines TRBV7-6 with TRBJ2-1; 9 bases match TRBD1. Germline CDR1 SGHVS, CDR2 FNYEAQ. The CDR3 sequence is 13 residues long. The trim removed 7 bases at V and 6 bases at J, leaving 4 bases unmatched. CDR3 residues: CASIGQGSNEQFF. DNA for the CDR3: TGTGCCAGCATAGGACAGGGGTCCAATGAGCAGTTCTTC. The full variable domain, its missing parts supplied by reference TRBV7-6 and TRBJ2-1, is GAGVSQSPRYKVTKRGQDVALRCDPISGHVSLYWYRQALGQGPEFLTYFNYEAQQDKSGLPNDRFSAERPEGSISTLTIQRTEQRDSAMYRCASIGQGSNEQFFGPGTRLTVL.

This clonotype was seen repeatedly, ten times or more. A junction boundary mismatches the germline segment, possibly from a read error. This CDR3 is CASSLVGGQETQYF. The CDR3 bases are TGTGCCAGCAGTTTAGTAGGAGGCCAAGAGACCCAGTACTTC. The chain links TRBV5-1 to TRBJ2-5; D might be TRBD2 (5 bases). There are 14 residues in the CDR3. Germline CDR1 is SGHRS and CDR2 is YFSETQ. Supplemented by reference TRBV5-1 and TRBJ2-5, the full variable domain reads KAGVTQTPRYLIKTRGQQVTLSCSPISGHRSVSWYQQTPGQGLQFLFEYFSETQRNKGNFPGRFSGRQFSNSRSEMNVSTLELGDSALYLCASSLVGGQETQYFGPGTRLLVL.